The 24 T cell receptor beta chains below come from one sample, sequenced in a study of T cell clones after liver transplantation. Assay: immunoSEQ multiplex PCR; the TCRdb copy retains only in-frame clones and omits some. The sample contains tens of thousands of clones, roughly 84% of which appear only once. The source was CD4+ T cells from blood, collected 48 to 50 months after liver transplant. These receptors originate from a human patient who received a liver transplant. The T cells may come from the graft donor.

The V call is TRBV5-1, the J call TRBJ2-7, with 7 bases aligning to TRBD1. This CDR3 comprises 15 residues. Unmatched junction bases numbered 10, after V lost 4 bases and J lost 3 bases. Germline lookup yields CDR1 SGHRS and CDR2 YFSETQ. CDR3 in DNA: TGCGCCAGCAGCATCTCGACAGGGTCGGACTACGAGCAGTACTTC. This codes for CASSISTGSDYEQYF.

The CDR3 nucleotides are TGCGCCAGCAGCCAAAAGAGGGAGGCGGGGGGGGCGTGCGAGCAGTTCTTC. It specifies CASSQKREAGGACEQFF. This sequence joins TRBV4-3 and TRBJ2-1, with 9 positions matching TRBD2. The trim removed 2 bases at V and 10 bases at J, leaving 15 bases unmatched. The CDR3 extends over 17 amino acids. Germline CDR1 LGHNA, CDR2 YSLEER.

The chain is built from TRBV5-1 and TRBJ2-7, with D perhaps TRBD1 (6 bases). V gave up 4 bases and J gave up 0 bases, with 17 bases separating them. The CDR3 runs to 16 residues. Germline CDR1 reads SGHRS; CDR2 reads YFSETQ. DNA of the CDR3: TGCGCCAGCAGCCGCGACCCGGTACAGGGCTCCTACGAGCAGTACTTC. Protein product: CASSRDPVQGSYEQYF.

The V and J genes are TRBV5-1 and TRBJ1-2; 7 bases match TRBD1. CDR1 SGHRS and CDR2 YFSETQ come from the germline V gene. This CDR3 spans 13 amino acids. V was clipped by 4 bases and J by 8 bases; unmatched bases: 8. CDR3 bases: TGCGCCAGCAGCACGAGCCAGGGGGACGGCTACACCTTC. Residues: CASSTSQGDGYTF.

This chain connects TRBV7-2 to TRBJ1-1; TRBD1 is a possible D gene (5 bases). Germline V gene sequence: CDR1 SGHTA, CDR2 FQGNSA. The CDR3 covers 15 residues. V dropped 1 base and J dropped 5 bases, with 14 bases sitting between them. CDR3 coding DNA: TGTGCCAGCAGCTTAGTCCGTGTTTGGGGGACTGAAGCTTTCTTT. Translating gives CASSLVRVWGTEAFF.

The CDR3 sequence is CASSATDPGRFLPGANVLTF. Here the CDR3 DNA reads TGTGCCAGCAGCGCGACTGATCCGGGCCGCTTTTTGCCAGGGGCCAACGTCCTGACTTTC. The rearrangement joins TRBV5-5 to TRBJ2-6; no reliable D call. The CDR3 consists of 20 residues. The V gene lost 4 bases and the J gene lost 4 bases, with 27 bases spanning the gap. Germline CDR1 is SGHKS and CDR2 is YYEKEE (reference sequence).

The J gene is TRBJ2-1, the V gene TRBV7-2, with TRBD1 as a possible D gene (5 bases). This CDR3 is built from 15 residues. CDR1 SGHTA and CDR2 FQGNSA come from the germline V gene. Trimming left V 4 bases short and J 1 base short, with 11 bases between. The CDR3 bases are TGTGCCAGCAGCTCCCAGGGATCTTCCTACAATGAGCAGTTCTTC. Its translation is CASSSQGSSYNEQFF.

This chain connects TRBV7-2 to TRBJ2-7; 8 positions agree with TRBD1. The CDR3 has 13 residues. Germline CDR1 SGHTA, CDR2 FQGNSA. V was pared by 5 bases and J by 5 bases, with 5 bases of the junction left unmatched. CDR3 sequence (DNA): TGTGCCAGCAGCCGAGACAGGGGCCACGAGCAGTACTTC. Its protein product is CASSRDRGHEQYF.

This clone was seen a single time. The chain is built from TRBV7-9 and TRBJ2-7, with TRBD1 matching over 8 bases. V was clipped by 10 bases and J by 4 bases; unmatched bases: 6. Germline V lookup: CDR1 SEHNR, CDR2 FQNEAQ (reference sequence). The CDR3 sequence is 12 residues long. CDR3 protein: CATTDRGYEQYF. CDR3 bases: TGTGCCACCACCGACAGGGGTTACGAGCAGTACTTC. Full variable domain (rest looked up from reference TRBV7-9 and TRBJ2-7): DTGVSQNPRHKITKRGQNVTFRCDPISEHNRLYWYRQTLGQGPEFLTYFQNEAQLEKSRLLSDRFSAERPKGSFSTLEIQRTEQGDSAMYLCATTDRGYEQYFGPGTRLTVT.

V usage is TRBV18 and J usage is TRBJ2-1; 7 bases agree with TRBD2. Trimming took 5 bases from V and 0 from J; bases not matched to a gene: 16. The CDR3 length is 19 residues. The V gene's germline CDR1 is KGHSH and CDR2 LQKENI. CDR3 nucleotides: TGTGCCAGCTCATCGCTAAGCGGGACGGGGTCCAGCTCCTACAATGAGCAGTTCTTC. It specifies CASSSLSGTGSSSYNEQFF.

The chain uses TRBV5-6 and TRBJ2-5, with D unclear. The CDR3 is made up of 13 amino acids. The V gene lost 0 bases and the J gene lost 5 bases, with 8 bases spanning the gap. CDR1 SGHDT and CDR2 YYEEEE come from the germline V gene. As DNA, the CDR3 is TGTGCCAGCAGCTTGGGGCCGACTGAGACCCAGTACTTC. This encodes CASSLGPTETQYF.

CDR3 coding DNA: TGCGCCAGCAGCCAAATCTTGGGGGAGCTGTTTTTT. Translation gives CASSQILGELFF. This chain joins TRBV4-1 and TRBJ2-2; D is ambiguous. V was cut by 2 bases and J by 8 bases, with 6 bases left in between. CDR3 length: 12 residues. CDR1 is MGHRA, CDR2 YSYEKL, per germline.

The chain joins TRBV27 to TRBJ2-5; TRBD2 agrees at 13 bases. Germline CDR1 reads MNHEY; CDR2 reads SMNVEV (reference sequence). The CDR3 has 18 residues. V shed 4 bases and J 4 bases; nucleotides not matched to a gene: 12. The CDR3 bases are TGTGCCAGCAGTTCCGATCGTCGACTAGCGGGGGGTAGAGAGACCCAGTACTTC. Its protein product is CASSSDRRLAGGRETQYF.

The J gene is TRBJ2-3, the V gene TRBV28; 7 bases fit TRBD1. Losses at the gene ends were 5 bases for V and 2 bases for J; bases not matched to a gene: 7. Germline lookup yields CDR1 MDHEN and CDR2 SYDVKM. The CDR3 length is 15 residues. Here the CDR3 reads CASSADRATTDTQYF. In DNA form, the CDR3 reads TGTGCCAGCAGTGCAGACAGGGCTACCACAGATACGCAGTATTTT.

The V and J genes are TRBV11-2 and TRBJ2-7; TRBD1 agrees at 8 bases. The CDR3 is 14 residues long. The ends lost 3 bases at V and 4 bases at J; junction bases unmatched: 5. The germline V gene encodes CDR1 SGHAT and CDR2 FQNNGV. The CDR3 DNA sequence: TGTGCCAGCAGCTTTCCGGGACAGGTGTACGAGCAGTACTTC. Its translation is CASSFPGQVYEQYF.

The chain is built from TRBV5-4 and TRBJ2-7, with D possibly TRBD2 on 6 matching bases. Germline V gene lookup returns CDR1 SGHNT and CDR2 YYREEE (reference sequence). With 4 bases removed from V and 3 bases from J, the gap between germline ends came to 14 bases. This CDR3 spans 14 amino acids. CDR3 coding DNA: TGTGCCAGCAGCCACAGCGGAGGGAACTACGAGCAGTACTTC. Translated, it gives CASSHSGGNYEQYF.

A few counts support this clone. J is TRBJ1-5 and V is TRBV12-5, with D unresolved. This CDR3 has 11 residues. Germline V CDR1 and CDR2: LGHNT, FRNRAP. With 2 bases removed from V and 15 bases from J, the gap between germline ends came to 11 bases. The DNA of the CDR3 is TGTGCTAGTGGTTTGACGCAGGAACGGCATTTT. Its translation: CASGLTQERHF.

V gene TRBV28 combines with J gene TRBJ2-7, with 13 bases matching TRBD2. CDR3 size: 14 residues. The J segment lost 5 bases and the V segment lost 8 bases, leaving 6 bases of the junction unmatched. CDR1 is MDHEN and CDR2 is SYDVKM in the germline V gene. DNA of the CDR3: TGTGCCAGCGGACTAGCGGGAGTTATCAACGAGCAGTACTTC. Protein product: CASGLAGVINEQYF.

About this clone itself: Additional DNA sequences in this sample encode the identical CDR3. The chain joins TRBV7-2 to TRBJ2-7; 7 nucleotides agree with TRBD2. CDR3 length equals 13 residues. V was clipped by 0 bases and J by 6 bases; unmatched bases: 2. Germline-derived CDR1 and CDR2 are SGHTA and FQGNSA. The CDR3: CASSLAGGSEQYF. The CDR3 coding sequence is TGTGCCAGCAGCTTAGCGGGGGGGAGCGAGCAGTACTTC.

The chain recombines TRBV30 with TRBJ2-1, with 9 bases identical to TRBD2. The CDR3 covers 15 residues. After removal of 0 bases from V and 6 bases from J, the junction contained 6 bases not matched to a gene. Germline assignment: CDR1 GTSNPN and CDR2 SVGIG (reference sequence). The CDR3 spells CAWSVPTSGTNEQFF. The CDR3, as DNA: TGTGCCTGGAGTGTACCGACTAGCGGAACCAATGAGCAGTTCTTC.

Here the CDR3 DNA reads TGTGCCAGCAGCCGACATGAAAAACTGTTTTTT. Residues: CASSRHEKLFF. The V call is TRBV28, the J call TRBJ1-4; D is unclear. This CDR3 has 11 residues. Germline V gives CDR1 MDHEN, CDR2 SYDVKM. The V gene lost 6 bases and the J gene lost 6 bases, with 5 bases spanning the gap. Combining the CDR3 with reference TRBV28 and TRBJ1-4 gives the whole variable domain DVKVTQSSRYLVKRTGEKVFLECVQDMDHENMFWYRQDPGLGLRLIYFSYDVKMKEKGDIPEGYSVSREKKERFSLILESASTNQTSMYLCASSRHEKLFFGSGTQLSVL.

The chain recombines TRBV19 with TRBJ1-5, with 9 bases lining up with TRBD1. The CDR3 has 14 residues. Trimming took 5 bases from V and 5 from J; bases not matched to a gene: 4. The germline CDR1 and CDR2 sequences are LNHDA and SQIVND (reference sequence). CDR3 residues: CASSPDRGYQPQHF. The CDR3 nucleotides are TGTGCCAGTAGTCCCGACAGGGGGTATCAGCCCCAGCATTTT.

DNA of the CDR3: TGTGCCAGCAGCCCCAGGACAGGGGGCTTCAATCAGCCCCAGCATTTT. Residues: CASSPRTGGFNQPQHF. The J gene is TRBJ1-5, the V gene TRBV2; 11 bases match TRBD1. V was clipped by 6 bases and J by 3 bases; unmatched bases: 7. This CDR3 region has 16 residues. The germline V gene encodes CDR1 SNHLY and CDR2 FYNNEI.

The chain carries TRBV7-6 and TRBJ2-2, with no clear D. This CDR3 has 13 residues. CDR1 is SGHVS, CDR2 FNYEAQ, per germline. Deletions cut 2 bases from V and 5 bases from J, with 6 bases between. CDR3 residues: CASSLMRTGELFF. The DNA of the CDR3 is TGTGCCAGCAGCTTAATGAGGACCGGGGAGCTGTTTTTT.